Listed below are T cell receptor beta chains from one sample, sequenced in a study of T cell clonotyping in hematopoietic cell transplantation. TCRdb keeps only in-frame clones here, not all; method: immunoSEQ multiplex PCR. The table lists over 25,000 clones, roughly 82% of them singletons, with roughly 22% in the top ten. Sequencing used peripheral blood mononuclear cells, obtained before stem cell transplant. The receptors originated from a woman aged 55-70 years with acute myeloid leukemia. Some clones in this sample may be carry-over from other donors' samples. Each CDR3 is given with its conserved first and last residue. Each record gives: J gene, V gene, D gene, CDR3 length, clone size, CDR3 protein, CDR3 DNA. D genes are given only for firm matches. Not every row has a clone size; where given, it reads once, few, many or a size class.

j_gene: TRBJ2-2
v_gene: TRBV10-2
d_gene: -
len: 12
abundance: few
CDR3aa: CASRASTGELFF
CDR3nt: TGCGCCAGCAGGGCGAGCACCGGGGAGCTGTTTTTT

j_gene: TRBJ1-2
v_gene: TRBV19
d_gene: -
len: 18
abundance: -
CDR3aa: CASSMSTFSIGKGYGYTF
CDR3nt: TGTGCCAGTAGTATGTCTACCTTTAGCATCGGGAAGGGGTATGGCTACACCTTC

j_gene: TRBJ2-3
v_gene: TRBV5-6
d_gene: -
len: 16
abundance: -
CDR3aa: CASSLDTLSSTDTQYF
CDR3nt: TGTGCCAGCAGCTTGGATACCCTTTCCAGCACAGATACGCAGTATTTT

j_gene: TRBJ2-7
v_gene: TRBV19
d_gene: -
len: 15
abundance: -
CDR3aa: CASNMRGAGSYEQYF
CDR3nt: TGTGCCAGTAACATGAGGGGGGCAGGATCCTACGAGCAGTACTTC

j_gene: TRBJ2-7
v_gene: TRBV27
d_gene: TRBD2
len: 19
abundance: -
CDR3aa: CASGGRAGTSGGLRGEQYF
CDR3nt: TGTGCCAGCGGGGGGAGGGCCGGGACTAGCGGGGGGCTCCGCGGCGAGCAGTACTTC

j_gene: TRBJ1-4
v_gene: TRBV7-9
d_gene: -
len: 15
abundance: once
CDR3aa: CASSLATGHTEKLFF
CDR3nt: TGTGCCAGCAGCTTAGCGACTGGACACACCGAAAAACTGTTTTTT

j_gene: TRBJ1-2
v_gene: TRBV19
d_gene: TRBD1
len: 17
abundance: -
CDR3aa: CASSPTGQGVLGYGYTF
CDR3nt: TGTGCCAGTAGTCCCACGGGACAGGGGGTTCTTGGCTATGGCTACACCTTC

j_gene: TRBJ1-1
v_gene: TRBV6-4
d_gene: -
len: 13
abundance: -
CDR3aa: CASSLQENTEAFF
CDR3nt: TGTGCCAGCAGTTTACAAGAGAACACTGAAGCTTTCTTT

j_gene: TRBJ1-2
v_gene: TRBV7-6
d_gene: -
len: 16
abundance: -
CDR3aa: CASRQLSFGSPYGYTF
CDR3nt: TGTGCCAGCAGACAGCTTAGTTTTGGATCTCCATATGGCTACACCTTC

j_gene: TRBJ2-1
v_gene: TRBV7-2
d_gene: TRBD2
len: 15
abundance: -
CDR3aa: CASRSSGSWPNEQFF
CDR3nt: TGTGCCAGCAGATCTAGCGGGAGTTGGCCCAATGAGCAGTTCTTC

j_gene: TRBJ1-2
v_gene: TRBV5-1
d_gene: -
len: 14
abundance: -
CDR3aa: CASSLGGPDYGYTF
CDR3nt: TGCGCCAGCAGCTTGGGTGGGCCCGACTATGGCTACACCTTC

j_gene: TRBJ2-7
v_gene: TRBV7-6
d_gene: TRBD2
len: 13
abundance: -
CDR3aa: CASSLRLAAEQYF
CDR3nt: TGTGCCAGCAGCTTACGACTAGCTGCCGAGCAGTACTTC

j_gene: TRBJ2-3
v_gene: TRBV25-1
d_gene: TRBD1
len: 17
abundance: -
CDR3aa: CASSDPGTGYLSDTQYF
CDR3nt: TGTGCCAGCAGTGATCCCGGGACAGGGTATTTGTCGGATACGCAGTATTTT

j_gene: TRBJ2-1
v_gene: TRBV16
d_gene: TRBD2
len: 16
abundance: -
CDR3aa: CASSQSGLAVDNEQFF
CDR3nt: TGTGCCAGCAGCCAATCCGGGCTAGCGGTAGACAATGAGCAGTTCTTC

j_gene: TRBJ2-4
v_gene: TRBV2
d_gene: TRBD2
len: 18
abundance: -
CDR3aa: CASATGTSGRAAKNIQYF
CDR3nt: TGTGCCAGCGCGACCGGGACTAGCGGGAGGGCGGCCAAAAACATTCAGTACTTC

j_gene: TRBJ2-7
v_gene: TRBV10-3
d_gene: TRBD2
len: 17
abundance: -
CDR3aa: CAISEITAGEGAGEQYF
CDR3nt: TGTGCCATCAGTGAGATTACGGCGGGAGAAGGGGCGGGCGAGCAGTACTTC

j_gene: TRBJ2-7
v_gene: TRBV5-1
d_gene: -
len: 12
abundance: once
CDR3aa: CASTSVPGEQYF
CDR3nt: TGCGCCAGCACCTCTGTCCCGGGGGAGCAGTACTTC

j_gene: TRBJ2-7
v_gene: TRBV19
d_gene: -
len: 13
abundance: -
CDR3aa: CASSMGAGDEQYF
CDR3nt: TGTGCCAGTAGTATGGGGGCAGGGGACGAGCAGTACTTC

j_gene: TRBJ2-7
v_gene: TRBV4-3
d_gene: TRBD2
len: 15
abundance: -
CDR3aa: CASSQTSGGGYEQYF
CDR3nt: TGCGCCAGCAGCCAAACTAGCGGGGGCGGCTACGAGCAGTACTTC

j_gene: TRBJ2-7
v_gene: TRBV19
d_gene: -
len: 12
abundance: -
CDR3aa: CASSSQGNEQYF
CDR3nt: TGTGCCAGTAGTTCCCAGGGTAACGAGCAGTACTTC

j_gene: TRBJ1-4
v_gene: TRBV5-6
d_gene: -
len: 13
abundance: -
CDR3aa: CASSGSWREKLFF
CDR3nt: TGTGCCAGCAGCGGATCGTGGCGGGAAAAACTGTTTTTT

j_gene: TRBJ1-2
v_gene: TRBV27
d_gene: TRBD1
len: 15
abundance: -
CDR3aa: CASSFLSGTGSGYTF
CDR3nt: TGTGCCAGCAGTTTCCTCTCCGGGACAGGGAGTGGCTACACCTTC

j_gene: TRBJ2-7
v_gene: TRBV11-1
d_gene: TRBD1
len: 15
abundance: -
CDR3aa: CASSLGQGATYEQYF
CDR3nt: TGTGCCAGCAGCTTAGGCCAGGGGGCCACCTACGAGCAGTACTTC

j_gene: TRBJ1-6
v_gene: TRBV5-1
d_gene: TRBD1
len: 16
abundance: -
CDR3aa: CASSFWDSLGDSPLHF
CDR3nt: TGCGCCAGCAGCTTTTGGGACAGCTTAGGGGATTCACCCCTCCACTTT

j_gene: TRBJ2-5
v_gene: TRBV11-2
d_gene: TRBD1
len: 13
abundance: -
CDR3aa: CASSRDREETQYF
CDR3nt: TGTGCCAGCAGCCGGGACAGGGAAGAGACCCAGTACTTC